The 31 T cell receptor beta chains below all came from one sample that was sequenced in a study of neurological immune-mediated disorders. Specified time point: technical triplicate 3. MiXCR was run by TCRdb on the 5' RACE reads, yielding one entry per CDR3 protein. In the table there are just under 45,000 distinct CDR3 sequences, roughly 21% of which are singletons. Sequencing input: PBMCs. The source is a man between 60 and 70 years old with HTLV-1-associated myelopathy (HAM/TSP).

Many counts were recorded for this clonotype. The chain carries TRBV29-1 and TRBJ1-2; 10 bases agree with TRBD1. The V segment lost 6 bases and the J segment 4 bases; nucleotides outside the gene matches: 8. This CDR3 contains 14 residues. Germline CDR1 reads SQVTM; CDR2 reads ANQGSEA. Here the CDR3 DNA reads TGCAGCGTGTTAGGAGGGGACAGGGGCTATGGCTACACCTTC. Translation gives CSVLGGDRGYGYTF.

The chain carries TRBV30 and TRBJ2-1; TRBD2 matches at 9 bases. This CDR3 is 15 amino acids long. The junction had 9 bases not matched to a gene; V was cut back by 3 bases and J by 6 bases. Germline V CDR1 and CDR2: GTSNPN, SVGIG (reference sequence). The CDR3 region is CAWRMGLALGNEQFF. DNA for the CDR3: TGTGCCTGGAGGATGGGACTAGCATTAGGCAATGAGCAGTTCTTC.

In its sample, this clonotype was seen many times. The chain couples TRBV20-1 to TRBJ1-1, with 7 bases aligning to TRBD1. V was clipped by 5 bases and J by 0 bases; unmatched bases: 6. CDR3 length equals 14 residues. CDR1 and CDR2 (germline): DFQATT, SNEGSKA (reference sequence). The CDR3 sequence is CSARNRGMNTEAFF. The CDR3, as DNA: TGCAGTGCTCGAAACAGGGGAATGAACACTGAAGCTTTCTTT.

This clonotype has ten or more counts. This rearrangement joins TRBV11-2 to TRBJ2-1; TRBD1 matches 9 bases. This CDR3 region has 15 residues. J was trimmed by 7 bases and V by 2 bases; bases with no gene match: 6. Germline V lookup: CDR1 SGHAT, CDR2 FQNNGV. This CDR3 reads CASSLNRGLGNEQFF. The CDR3 DNA follows: TGTGCCAGCAGCTTAAACAGGGGGCTGGGGAATGAGCAGTTCTTC.

This clonotype was observed at least ten times. This chain links TRBV28 with TRBJ2-7; TRBD2 matches at 7 bases. The CDR3 is 14 amino acids. Germline CDR1 is MDHEN and CDR2 is SYDVKM. The junction had 10 bases not matched to a gene; V was cut back by 7 bases and J by 4 bases. CDR3 sequence reads: CASTRGRVGYEQYF. In DNA, the CDR3 is TGTGCCAGCACCCGGGGGAGGGTTGGGTACGAGCAGTACTTC.

This clonotype appeared a single time. A much larger clone differs by one base, so this may be a read error. The chain uses TRBV12-3 or TRBV12-4 and TRBJ2-1; TRBD2 aligns across 9 bases. This CDR3 is 15 amino acids long. The DNA for the CDR3 is TGTGCCAGCAGTTTCTTTTCCGGGACTAGCAATGAGCATTTCTTC. Translation: CASSFFSGTSNEHFF.

This clonotype has at least ten counts. V and J are TRBV5-1 and TRBJ2-7; D gene unclear. Trimming cost V 0 bases and J 5 bases, with 3 bases left between them. The CDR3 is 11 amino acids. Per germline, CDR1 SGHRS and CDR2 YFSETQ. The CDR3 DNA reads TGCGCCAGCAGCTTGGACCACGAGCAGTACTTC. Translated, it gives CASSLDHEQYF.

This clonotype was recorded many times. CDR3 residues: CASSPGEVGETQYF. The CDR3 nucleotides read TGTGCCAGCAGCCCCGGCGAAGTTGGTGAGACCCAGTACTTC. The V and J genes are TRBV7-9 and TRBJ2-5, with no clear D. V was clipped by 5 bases and J by 5 bases, with 15 bases between them. Germline CDR1 and CDR2: SEHNR and FQNEAQ (reference sequence). The CDR3 runs to 14 residues.

The chain combines TRBV7-2 with TRBJ1-5; TRBD1 aligns across 8 bases. The J segment lost 4 bases and the V segment lost 2 bases, leaving 4 bases of the junction unmatched. CDR3 length equals 15 residues. Looked up from germline, CDR1 is SGHTA and CDR2 is FQGNSA. The CDR3 DNA reads TGTGCCAGCAGCTTATACAGGGGGATAAATCAGCCCCAGCATTTT. It yields the protein CASSLYRGINQPQHF.

This clonotype was seen a handful of times. V gene TRBV20-1 combines with J gene TRBJ2-1, with 11 bases lining up with TRBD2. With V trimmed by 5 bases and J by 7 bases, 10 bases remained unmatched. This CDR3 spans 15 amino acids. Looked up from germline, CDR1 is DFQATT and CDR2 is SNEGSKA (reference sequence). The CDR3 sequence: CSAGGLAVPWNEQFF. The CDR3 DNA follows: TGCAGTGCTGGGGGACTAGCGGTCCCTTGGAATGAGCAGTTCTTC.

This clonotype was observed at least ten times. This chain connects TRBV28 to TRBJ2-4; D unclear. Germline V gives CDR1 MDHEN, CDR2 SYDVKM. V lost 6 bases, J lost 0 bases, and 6 bases lay in between. The CDR3 is 13 amino acids. The CDR3 reads CASRDPAKNIQYF. CDR3 DNA sequence: TGTGCCAGCAGGGACCCAGCCAAAAACATTCAGTACTTC.

This clonotype was seen a few times. The J gene is TRBJ2-3, the V gene TRBV5-1; D uncertain. Germline V gene lookup returns CDR1 SGHRS and CDR2 YFSETQ. The CDR3 spans 14 residues. V dropped 4 bases and J dropped 4 bases, with 13 bases sitting between them. CDR3 loop: CASSTERSSDTQYF. CDR3 nucleotides: TGCGCCAGCAGCACGGAGCGCTCATCAGATACGCAGTATTTT.

This clonotype has at least ten counts. The chain employs TRBV7-6 and TRBJ2-3; D unresolved. CDR1 and CDR2 (germline): SGHVS, FNYEAQ. The CDR3 length is 13 residues. V was cut by 0 bases and J by 2 bases, with 3 bases left in between. The chain's CDR3 is CASSLAATDTQYF. The DNA of the CDR3 is TGTGCCAGCAGCTTAGCTGCCACAGATACGCAGTATTTT. The whole variable domain, filled in from reference TRBV7-6 and TRBJ2-3, reads GAGVSQSPRYKVTKRGQDVALRCDPISGHVSLYWYRQALGQGPEFLTYFNYEAQQDKSGLPNDRFSAERPEGSISTLTIQRTEQRDSAMYRCASSLAATDTQYFGPGTRLTVL.

This clonotype has at least ten counts. The chain couples TRBV9 to TRBJ2-4; tentative D call: TRBD1 (6 bases). V was cut by 0 bases and J by 5 bases, with 6 bases left in between. This CDR3 comprises 13 residues. The germline V gene encodes CDR1 SGDLS and CDR2 YYNGEE. Written as DNA, the CDR3 is TGTGCCAGCAGCGTAGGACAGGAAAACATTCAGTACTTC. Protein: CASSVGQENIQYF.

This clonotype occurred many times. The chain employs TRBV2 and TRBJ2-3; no clear D. The CDR3 covers 12 residues. The germline V gene encodes CDR1 SNHLY and CDR2 FYNNEI. Trimming left V 2 bases short and J 5 bases short, with 5 bases between. The CDR3 DNA follows: TGTGCCAGCAGTGAACAGCTAGATACGCAGTATTTT. It encodes CASSEQLDTQYF.

This clonotype was counted at least ten times. The chain is built from TRBV12-3 or TRBV12-4 and TRBJ2-1, with 10 nucleotides matching TRBD1. This CDR3 has 14 residues. Trimming at V came to 1 base and at J to 10 bases, leaving 4 bases not matched to a gene. CDR3 sequence (DNA): TGTGCCAGCAGTTTAGGGGACAGGGGTCGCGAGCAGTTCTTC. It specifies CASSLGDRGREQFF.

Ten or more counts support this clonotype. V is TRBV12-3 or TRBV12-4 and J is TRBJ1-6; 7 bases align to TRBD1. Unmatched junction bases numbered 10, after V lost 7 bases and J lost 7 bases. The CDR3 has 15 residues. The CDR3 here is CASKGGLNGNSPLHF. CDR3 bases: TGTGCCAGCAAAGGGGGCCTGAATGGGAATTCACCCCTCCACTTT.

On this clonotype: One junction end does not reproduce the germline sequence, and a read error may be involved. The chain combines TRBV6-5 with TRBJ2-6; tentative D call: TRBD1 (5 bases). The CDR3 length is 17 residues. Germline V gene sequence: CDR1 MNHEY, CDR2 SVGAGI. The CDR3 sequence: CASSYGAGVTGANVLTF. In nucleotides, the CDR3 is TGTGCCAGCAGTTACGGGGCAGGCGTCACTGGGGCCAACGTCCTGACTTTT.

This clonotype was counted many times. The chain recombines TRBV7-3 with TRBJ1-2; tentatively, D is TRBD1 (5 bases). CDR1 SGHTA and CDR2 FQGTGA come from the germline V gene. The CDR3 is made up of 17 amino acids. The V and J ends lost 5 bases and 4 bases respectively, with 23 bases between them. Here the CDR3 reads CASSLTTSGASSYGYTF. CDR3 nucleotides: TGTGCCAGCAGCCTTACGACCTCCGGGGCAAGCAGCTATGGCTACACCTTC.

This clonotype was observed a few times. Its ends do not fully match the called genes, so a read error is possible. CDR3 residues: CASSLVSPEAAPGVFF. CDR3 DNA sequence: TGTGCTAGCAGCTTAGTTAGTCCCGAGGCGGCCCCGGGGGTGTTTTTT. The chain carries TRBV7-7 and TRBJ2-2, with D tentatively TRBD2 (6 bases). The V gene's germline CDR1 is SSHAT and CDR2 FNYEAQ (reference sequence). CDR3 length equals 16 residues.

This clonotype was recorded many times. The chain's CDR3 is CASSMQGVNNQPQHF. CDR3 nucleotide sequence: TGTGCCAGCAGCATGCAGGGAGTGAACAATCAGCCCCAGCATTTT. The rearrangement joins TRBV6-1 to TRBJ1-5; D is perhaps TRBD1 (5 bases). Deletions cut 6 bases from V and 3 bases from J, with 15 bases between. CDR3 length: 15 residues. Germline V lookup: CDR1 MNHNS, CDR2 SASEGT.

This clonotype was detected ten times or more. V usage is TRBV7-3 and J usage is TRBJ2-3; the match to TRBD2 covers 9 bases. This CDR3 is built from 15 residues. V lost 5 bases and J lost 3; bases outside the gene matches: 6. From germline, CDR1 is SGHTA and CDR2 FQGTGA. The CDR3 DNA reads as TGTGCCAGCAGCGTATCTAGCGGGAAGACAGATACGCAGTATTTT. Translating gives CASSVSSGKTDTQYF.

This clonotype was recorded many times. The chain employs TRBV5-1 and TRBJ2-1, with D unresolved. From germline, CDR1 is SGHRS and CDR2 YFSETQ. This CDR3 is built from 15 residues. V dropped 0 bases and J dropped 5 bases, with 12 bases sitting between them. The CDR3 region is CASSLGAGRDNEQFF. In DNA form, the CDR3 reads TGCGCCAGCAGCTTGGGGGCAGGCCGAGACAATGAGCAGTTCTTC. Complete variable domain (other parts from reference TRBV5-1 and TRBJ2-1): KAGVTQTPRYLIKTRGQQVTLSCSPISGHRSVSWYQQTPGQGLQFLFEYFSETQRNKGNFPGRFSGRQFSNSRSEMNVSTLELGDSALYLCASSLGAGRDNEQFFGPGTRLTVL.

This clonotype was detected many times. This rearrangement joins TRBV5-1 to TRBJ2-3, with 10 bases identical to TRBD2. This CDR3 region has 14 residues. The V and J ends lost 5 bases and 6 bases, in that order; junction bases with no gene match: 6. Germline loops: CDR1 SGHRS, CDR2 YFSETQ. The chain's CDR3 is CASSGLAGEDTQYF. CDR3 DNA sequence: TGCGCCAGCAGTGGCCTAGCGGGAGAGGATACGCAGTATTTT.

The sample holds many counts of this clonotype. The chain links TRBV5-6 to TRBJ2-1, with a weak D call TRBD2 (5 bases). Germline V gives CDR1 SGHDT, CDR2 YYEEEE. This CDR3 has 15 residues. V lost 1 base, J lost 1 base, and 9 bases lay in between. DNA for the CDR3: TGTGCCAGCAGCTTGCTAAGCGGTTCCTACAATGAGCAGTTCTTC. This sequence encodes CASSLLSGSYNEQFF.

This clonotype appeared many times. This chain links TRBV29-1 with TRBJ2-7; tentative D call: TRBD1 (5 bases). This CDR3 region has 12 residues. CDR1 SQVTM and CDR2 ANQGSEA come from the germline V gene. The V and J ends lost 4 bases and 1 base respectively, with 8 bases between them. CDR3 loop: CSVGTGSYEQYF. In DNA form, the CDR3 reads TGCAGCGTTGGAACAGGATCCTACGAGCAGTACTTC.

This clonotype was seen repeatedly, ten times or more. The chain recombines TRBV9 with TRBJ2-3, with 10 positions matching TRBD2. With 0 bases clipped from V and 0 bases from J, the junction kept 4 bases outside the gene matches. CDR3 size: 17 residues. CDR1 is SGDLS, CDR2 YYNGEE, per germline. The CDR3 bases are TGTGCCAGCAGCGTAGATTGGACTAGCGGTAGCACAGATACGCAGTATTTT. It yields the protein CASSVDWTSGSTDTQYF.

This clonotype was picked up many times. The chain couples TRBV5-6 to TRBJ2-3; D uncertain. The CDR3 length is 14 residues. Germline V gene data show CDR1 as SGHDT and CDR2 as YYEEEE. The V gene lost 0 bases and the J gene lost 2 bases, with 7 bases spanning the gap. CDR3 residues: CASSLDPLTDTQYF. In DNA, the CDR3 is TGTGCCAGCAGCTTGGACCCCCTCACAGATACGCAGTATTTT.

This clonotype occurred many times. The DNA for the CDR3 is TGTGCCAGCTCACTTGCGGGGACCAGCTCCTATAATTCACCCCTCCACTTT. Residues: CASSLAGTSSYNSPLHF. The V call is TRBV18, the J call TRBJ1-6; possibly TRBD1 for D (5 bases). In germline, CDR1 is KGHSH, CDR2 LQKENI. Trimming left V 4 bases short and J 0 bases short, with 13 bases between. The CDR3 has 17 residues. Together with reference TRBV18 and TRBJ1-6, the CDR3 gives the full variable domain: NAGVMQNPRHLVRRRGQEARLRCSPMKGHSHVYWYRQLPEEGLKFMVYLQKENIIDESGMPKERFSAEFPKEGPSILRIQQVVRGDSAAYFCASSLAGTSSYNSPLHFGNGTRLTVT.

This clonotype was detected many times. V usage is TRBV12-3 or TRBV12-4 and J usage is TRBJ2-2; D is unclear. V lost 2 bases and J lost 2, with 6 bases in between. The CDR3 sequence is 14 residues long. This chain's CDR3 is CASSLYRNTGELFF. DNA of the CDR3: TGTGCCAGCAGTTTATACCGTAACACCGGGGAGCTGTTTTTT.

At least ten counts were recorded for this clonotype. This chain connects TRBV5-1 to TRBJ2-1; 9 nucleotides agree with TRBD2. The CDR3 covers 17 residues. Germline V lookup: CDR1 SGHRS, CDR2 YFSETQ. The V and J ends lost 0 bases and 4 bases, in that order; junction bases with no gene match: 8. CDR3 region: CASSLADSGSRYNEQFF. CDR3 sequence (DNA): TGCGCCAGCAGCTTGGCCGATAGCGGGAGTAGGTACAATGAGCAGTTCTTC.